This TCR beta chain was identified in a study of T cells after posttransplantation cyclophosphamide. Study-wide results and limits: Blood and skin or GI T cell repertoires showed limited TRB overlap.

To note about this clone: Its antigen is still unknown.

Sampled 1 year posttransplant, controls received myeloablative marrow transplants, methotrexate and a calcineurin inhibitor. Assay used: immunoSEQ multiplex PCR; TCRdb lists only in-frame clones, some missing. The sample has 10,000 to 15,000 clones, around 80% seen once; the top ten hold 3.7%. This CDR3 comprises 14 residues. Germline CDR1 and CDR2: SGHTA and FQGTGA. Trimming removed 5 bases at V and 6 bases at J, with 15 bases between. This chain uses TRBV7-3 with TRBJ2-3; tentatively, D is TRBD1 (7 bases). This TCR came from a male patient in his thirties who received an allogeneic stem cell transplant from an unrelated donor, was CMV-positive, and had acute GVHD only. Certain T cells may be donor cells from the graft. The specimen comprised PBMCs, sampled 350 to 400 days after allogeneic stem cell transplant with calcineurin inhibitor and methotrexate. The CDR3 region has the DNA TGTGCCAGCAGCGCCCAGGGGGGCGCGGATACGCAGTATTTT. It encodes CASSAQGGADTQYF.